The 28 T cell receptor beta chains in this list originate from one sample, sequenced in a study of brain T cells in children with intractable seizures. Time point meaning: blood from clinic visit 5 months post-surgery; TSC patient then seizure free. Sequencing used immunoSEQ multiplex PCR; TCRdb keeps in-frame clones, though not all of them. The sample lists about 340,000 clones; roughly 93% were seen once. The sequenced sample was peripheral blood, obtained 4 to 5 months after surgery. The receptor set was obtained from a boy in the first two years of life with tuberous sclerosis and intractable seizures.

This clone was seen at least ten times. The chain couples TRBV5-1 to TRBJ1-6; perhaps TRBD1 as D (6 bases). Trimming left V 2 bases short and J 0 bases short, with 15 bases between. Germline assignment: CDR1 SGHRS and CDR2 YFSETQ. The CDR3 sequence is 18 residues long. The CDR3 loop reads CASSLGQGRSSYNSPLHF. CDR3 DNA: TGCGCCAGCAGCTTAGGGCAGGGGCGCTCCTCCTATAATTCACCCCTCCACTTT.

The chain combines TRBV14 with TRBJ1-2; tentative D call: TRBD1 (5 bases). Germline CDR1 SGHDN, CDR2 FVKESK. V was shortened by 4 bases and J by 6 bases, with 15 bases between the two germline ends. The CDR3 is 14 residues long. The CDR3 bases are TGTGCCAGCAGCCTTCACCGGGGGACCGATGGCTACACCTTC. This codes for CASSLHRGTDGYTF.

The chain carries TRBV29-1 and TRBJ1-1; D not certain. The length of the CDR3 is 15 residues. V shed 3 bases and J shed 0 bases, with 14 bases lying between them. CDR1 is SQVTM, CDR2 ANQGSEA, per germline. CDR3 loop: CSVDVRSYMNTEAFF. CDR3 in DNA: TGCAGCGTTGACGTCAGAAGCTACATGAACACTGAAGCTTTCTTT.

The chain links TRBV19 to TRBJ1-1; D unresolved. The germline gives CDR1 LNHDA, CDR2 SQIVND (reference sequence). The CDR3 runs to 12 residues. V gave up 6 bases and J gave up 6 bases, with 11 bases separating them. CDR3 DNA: TGTGCCAGTAGCCGCGACAAAGCTGAAGCTTTCTTT. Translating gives CASSRDKAEAFF.

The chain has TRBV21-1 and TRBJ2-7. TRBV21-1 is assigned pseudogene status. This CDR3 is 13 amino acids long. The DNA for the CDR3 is TGTGCCAGCTTTCCTACGAGGACGGACGAGCAGTACTTC. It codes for CASFPTRTDEQYF.

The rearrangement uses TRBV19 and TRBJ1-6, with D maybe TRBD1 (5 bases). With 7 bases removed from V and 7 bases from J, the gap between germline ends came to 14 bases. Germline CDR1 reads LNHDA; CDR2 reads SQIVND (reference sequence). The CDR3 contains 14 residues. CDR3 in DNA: TGTGCCAGTATGGGGGGGGTGATCAATTCACCCCTCCACTTT. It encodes CASMGGVINSPLHF.

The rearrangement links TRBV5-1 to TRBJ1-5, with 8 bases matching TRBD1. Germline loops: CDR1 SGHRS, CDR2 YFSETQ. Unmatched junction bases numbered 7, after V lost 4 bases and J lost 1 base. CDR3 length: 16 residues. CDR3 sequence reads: CASSGPDRESNQPQHF. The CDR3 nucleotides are TGCGCCAGCAGCGGACCGGACAGGGAGAGCAATCAGCCCCAGCATTTT. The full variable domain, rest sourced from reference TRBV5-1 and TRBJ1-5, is KAGVTQTPRYLIKTRGQQVTLSCSPISGHRSVSWYQQTPGQGLQFLFEYFSETQRNKGNFPGRFSGRQFSNSRSEMNVSTLELGDSALYLCASSGPDRESNQPQHFGDGTRLSIL.

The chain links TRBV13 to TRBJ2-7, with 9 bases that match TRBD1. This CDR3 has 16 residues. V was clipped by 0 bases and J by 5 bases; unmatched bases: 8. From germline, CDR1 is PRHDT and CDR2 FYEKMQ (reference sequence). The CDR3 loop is CASSLGYGTGLNEQYF. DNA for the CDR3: TGTGCCAGCAGCTTAGGGTACGGGACAGGGCTCAACGAGCAGTACTTC.

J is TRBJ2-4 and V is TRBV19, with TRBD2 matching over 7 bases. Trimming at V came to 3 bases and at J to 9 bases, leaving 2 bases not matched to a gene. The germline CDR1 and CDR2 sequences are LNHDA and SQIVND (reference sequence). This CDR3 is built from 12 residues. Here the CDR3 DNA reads TGTGCCAGTAGTATTGGGGGGGGCATTCAGTACTTC. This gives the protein CASSIGGGIQYF.

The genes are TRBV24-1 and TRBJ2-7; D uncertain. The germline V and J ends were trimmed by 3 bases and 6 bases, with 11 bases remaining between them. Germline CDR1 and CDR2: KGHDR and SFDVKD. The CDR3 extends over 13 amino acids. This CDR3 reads CATSDGQLSEQYF. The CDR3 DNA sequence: TGTGCCACCAGTGATGGTCAGCTGAGCGAGCAGTACTTC.

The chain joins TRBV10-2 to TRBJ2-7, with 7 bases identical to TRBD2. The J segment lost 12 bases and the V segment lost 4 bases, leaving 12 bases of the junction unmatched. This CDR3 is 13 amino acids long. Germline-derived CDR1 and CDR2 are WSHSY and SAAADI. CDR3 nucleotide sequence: TGCGCCAGCAGTGTGGATCGAGCGGGAATAGGGTACTTC. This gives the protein CASSVDRAGIGYF.

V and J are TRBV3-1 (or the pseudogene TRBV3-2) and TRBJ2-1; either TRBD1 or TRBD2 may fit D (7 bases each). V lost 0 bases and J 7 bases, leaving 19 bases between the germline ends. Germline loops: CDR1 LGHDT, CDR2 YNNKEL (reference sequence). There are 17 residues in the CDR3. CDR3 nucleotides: TGTGCCAGCAGCCAAGATCAGGGGGGGAGTAGGAGGAATGAGCAGTTCTTC. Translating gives CASSQDQGGSRRNEQFF.

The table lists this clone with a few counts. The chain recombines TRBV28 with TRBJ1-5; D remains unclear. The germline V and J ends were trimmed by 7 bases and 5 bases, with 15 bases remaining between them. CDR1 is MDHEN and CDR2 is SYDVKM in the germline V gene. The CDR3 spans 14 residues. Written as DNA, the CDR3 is TGTGCCAGCACTCCTAAGGCAGTGGATCAGCCCCAGCATTTT. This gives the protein CASTPKAVDQPQHF.

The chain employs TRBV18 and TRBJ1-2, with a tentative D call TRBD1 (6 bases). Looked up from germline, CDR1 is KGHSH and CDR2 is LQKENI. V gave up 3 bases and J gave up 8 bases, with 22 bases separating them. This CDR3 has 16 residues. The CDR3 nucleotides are TGTGCCAGCTCACCGAATGTACTAGCGACAGGTGGGGGCTACACCTTC. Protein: CASSPNVLATGGGYTF.

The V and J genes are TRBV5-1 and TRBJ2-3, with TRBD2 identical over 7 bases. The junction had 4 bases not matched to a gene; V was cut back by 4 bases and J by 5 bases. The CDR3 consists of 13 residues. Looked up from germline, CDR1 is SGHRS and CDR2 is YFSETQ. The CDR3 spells CASSPPGGDTQYF. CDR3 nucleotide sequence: TGCGCCAGCAGCCCCCCGGGGGGAGATACGCAGTATTTT.

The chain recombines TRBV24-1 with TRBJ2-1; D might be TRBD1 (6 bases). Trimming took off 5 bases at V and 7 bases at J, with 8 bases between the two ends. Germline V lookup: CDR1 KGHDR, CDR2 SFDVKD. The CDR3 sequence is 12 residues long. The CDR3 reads CATSVGGNEQFF. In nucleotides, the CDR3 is TGTGCCACCAGTGTAGGGGGTAATGAGCAGTTCTTC.

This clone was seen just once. The chain's CDR3 is CASSLYGQGNSPLHF. CDR3 nucleotide sequence: TGTGCCAGCAGTTTATACGGACAGGGTAATTCACCCCTCCACTTT. The chain is built from TRBV27 and TRBJ1-6; 8 nucleotides match TRBD1. Trimming took 1 base from V and 6 from J; bases not matched to a gene: 2. Per the germline V gene, CDR1 is MNHEY and CDR2 is SMNVEV (reference sequence). CDR3 size: 15 residues.

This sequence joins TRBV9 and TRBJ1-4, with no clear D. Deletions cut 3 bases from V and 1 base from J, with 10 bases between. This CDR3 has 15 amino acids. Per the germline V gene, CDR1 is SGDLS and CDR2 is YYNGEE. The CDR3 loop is CASSAASGTNEKLFF. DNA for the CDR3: TGTGCCAGCAGCGCCGCGTCGGGAACTAATGAAAAACTGTTTTTT.

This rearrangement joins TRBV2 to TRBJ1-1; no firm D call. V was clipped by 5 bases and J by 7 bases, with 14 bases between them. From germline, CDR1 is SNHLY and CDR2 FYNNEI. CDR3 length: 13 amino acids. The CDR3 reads CASSRPLQVEAFF. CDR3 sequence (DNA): TGTGCCAGCAGTAGACCGCTGCAGGTTGAAGCTTTCTTT. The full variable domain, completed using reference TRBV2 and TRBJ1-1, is EPEVTQTPSHQVTQMGQEVILRCVPISNHLYFYWYRQILGQKVEFLVSFYNNEISEKSEIFDDQFSVERPDGSNFTLKIRSTKLEDSAMYFCASSRPLQVEAFFGQGTRLTVV.

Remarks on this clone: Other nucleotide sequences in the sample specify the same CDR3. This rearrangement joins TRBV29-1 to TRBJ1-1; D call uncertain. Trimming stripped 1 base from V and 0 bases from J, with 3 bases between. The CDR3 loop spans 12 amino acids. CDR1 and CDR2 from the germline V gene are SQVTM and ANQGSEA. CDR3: CSVEGMNTEAFF. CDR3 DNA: TGCAGCGTTGAAGGGATGAACACTGAAGCTTTCTTT.

DNA for the CDR3: TGCGCCAGCAGCCAAGATAATAGGCGGGGGGCTTACCAAGAGACCCAGTACTTC. Amino acid sequence: CASSQDNRRGAYQETQYF. V and J are TRBV4-1 and TRBJ2-5; 8 nucleotides line up with TRBD2. The germline V gene encodes CDR1 MGHRA and CDR2 YSYEKL. Losses at the gene ends were 0 bases for V and 0 bases for J; bases not matched to a gene: 9. This CDR3 has 18 residues.

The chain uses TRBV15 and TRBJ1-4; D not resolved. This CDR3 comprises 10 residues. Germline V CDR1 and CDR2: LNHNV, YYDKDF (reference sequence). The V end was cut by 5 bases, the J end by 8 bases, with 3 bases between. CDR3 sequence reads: CATSLEKLFF. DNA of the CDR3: TGTGCCACCAGCCTCGAAAAACTGTTTTTT.

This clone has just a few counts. The CDR3 region has the DNA TGTGCCATCTCTGGCAGGAGCTCTGGAAACACCATATATTTT. It is translated as CAISGRSSGNTIYF. The chain links TRBV10-3 to TRBJ1-3; no firm D call. Trimming pared 8 bases from V and 0 bases from J, leaving 11 bases between. The CDR3 has 14 residues. Looked up from germline, CDR1 is ENHRY and CDR2 is SYGVKD.

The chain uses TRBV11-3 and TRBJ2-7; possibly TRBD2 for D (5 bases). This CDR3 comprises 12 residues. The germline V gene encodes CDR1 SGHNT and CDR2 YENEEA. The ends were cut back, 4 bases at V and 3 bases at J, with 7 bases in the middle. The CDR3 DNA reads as TGTGCCAGCAGCTCTGGAGGCTACGAGCAGTACTTC. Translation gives CASSSGGYEQYF.

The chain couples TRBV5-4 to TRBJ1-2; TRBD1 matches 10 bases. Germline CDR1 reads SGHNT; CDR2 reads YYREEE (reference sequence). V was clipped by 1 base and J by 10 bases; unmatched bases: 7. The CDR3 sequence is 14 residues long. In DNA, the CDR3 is TGTGCCAGCAGCTTGACCGGGACAGGGGCGTCCTACACCTTC. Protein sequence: CASSLTGTGASYTF.

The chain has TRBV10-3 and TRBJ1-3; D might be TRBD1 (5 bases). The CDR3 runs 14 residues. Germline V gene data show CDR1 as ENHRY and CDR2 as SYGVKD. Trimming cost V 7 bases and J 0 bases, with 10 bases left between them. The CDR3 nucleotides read TGTGCCATCAACAGCAGGGACTCTGGAAACACCATATATTTT. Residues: CAINSRDSGNTIYF.

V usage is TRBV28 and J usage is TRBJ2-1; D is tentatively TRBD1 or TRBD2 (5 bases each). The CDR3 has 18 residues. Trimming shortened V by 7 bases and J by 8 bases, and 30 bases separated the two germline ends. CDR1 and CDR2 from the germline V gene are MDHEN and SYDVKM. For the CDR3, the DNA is TGTGCCAGCACCCATAAAGAGACGGGGCCCCCCAAGCGAGATGAGCAGTTCTTC. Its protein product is CASTHKETGPPKRDEQFF.

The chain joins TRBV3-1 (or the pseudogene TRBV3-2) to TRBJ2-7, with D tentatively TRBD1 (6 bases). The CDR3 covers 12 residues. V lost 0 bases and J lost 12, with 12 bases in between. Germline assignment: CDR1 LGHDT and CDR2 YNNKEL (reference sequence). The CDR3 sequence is CASSQDRGQLYF. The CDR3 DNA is TGTGCCAGCAGCCAAGACAGGGGCCAACTGTACTTC.